This TCR beta chain was documented in a study of shared clonotypes between healthy human individuals. Study-level information: Per-donor plates numbered three CD4 naive, three CD4 memory, two CD8 naive and one CD8 memory. Whole-study findings and limits: The generation probabilities recorded for non-shared clonotypes fell below those of clonotypes shared by all four donors.

Notes on this clone: Its antigen is still unknown.

The input for sorted-subset replicate PCRs was 200 to 250 ng DNA, 25,000 to 30,000 T cell genomes. Clones were read by immunoSEQ multiplex PCR, and TCRdb kept only the in-frame ones, dropping some. This table has around 1.5 million clones, approximately 98% appearing once. This CDR3 has 15 amino acids. Per the germline V gene, CDR1 is SGHTA and CDR2 is FQGNSA. V was trimmed by 5 bases and J by 4 bases, leaving 15 bases between them. This receptor was identified in a man under 40 in good health. The specimen sequenced was naive CD4+ T cells sorted from blood. Regarding subset: CD45RA+ positively selected. This chain connects TRBV7-2 to TRBJ1-3, with D hard to call. CDR3 nucleotides: TGTGCCAGCAGCCCCAAAATCCCTGGGGGAAACACCATATATTTT. Protein: CASSPKIPGGNTIYF.